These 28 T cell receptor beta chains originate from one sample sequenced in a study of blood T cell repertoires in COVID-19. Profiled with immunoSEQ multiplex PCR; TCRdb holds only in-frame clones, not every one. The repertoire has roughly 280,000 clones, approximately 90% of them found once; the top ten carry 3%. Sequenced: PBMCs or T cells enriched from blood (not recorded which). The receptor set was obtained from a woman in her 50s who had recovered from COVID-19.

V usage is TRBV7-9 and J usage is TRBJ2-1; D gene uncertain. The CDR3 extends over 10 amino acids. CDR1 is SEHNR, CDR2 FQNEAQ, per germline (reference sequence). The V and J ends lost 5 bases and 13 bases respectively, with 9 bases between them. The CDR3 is CASSRGHQFF. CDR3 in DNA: TGTGCCAGCAGCAGAGGCCACCAGTTCTTC.

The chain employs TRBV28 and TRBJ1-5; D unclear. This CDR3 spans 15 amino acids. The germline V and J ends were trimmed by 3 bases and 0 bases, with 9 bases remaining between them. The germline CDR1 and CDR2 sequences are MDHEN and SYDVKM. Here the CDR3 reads CASSFSRYSNQPQHF. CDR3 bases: TGTGCCAGCAGTTTTTCCCGGTATAGCAATCAGCCCCAGCATTTT.

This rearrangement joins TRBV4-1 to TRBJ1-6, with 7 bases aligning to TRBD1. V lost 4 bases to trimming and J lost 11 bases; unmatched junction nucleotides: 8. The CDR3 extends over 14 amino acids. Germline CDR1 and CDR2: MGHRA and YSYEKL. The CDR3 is CASSPPGQLTPLHF. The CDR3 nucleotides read TGCGCCAGCAGCCCTCCGGGACAGTTGACACCCCTCCACTTT.

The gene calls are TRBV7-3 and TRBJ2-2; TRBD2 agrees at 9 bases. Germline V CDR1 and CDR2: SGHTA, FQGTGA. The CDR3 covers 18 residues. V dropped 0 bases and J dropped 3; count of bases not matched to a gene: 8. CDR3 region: CASSLTGRGRADTGELFF. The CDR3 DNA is TGTGCCAGCAGCTTAACGGGGCGCGGGAGGGCCGACACCGGGGAGCTGTTTTTT.

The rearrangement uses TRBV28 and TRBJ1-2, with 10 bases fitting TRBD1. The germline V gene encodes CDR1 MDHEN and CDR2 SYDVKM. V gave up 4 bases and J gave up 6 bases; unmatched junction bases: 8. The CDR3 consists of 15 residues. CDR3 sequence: CASSYRTGGTNGYTF. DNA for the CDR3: TGTGCCAGCAGTTATAGGACAGGGGGAACAAATGGCTACACCTTC.

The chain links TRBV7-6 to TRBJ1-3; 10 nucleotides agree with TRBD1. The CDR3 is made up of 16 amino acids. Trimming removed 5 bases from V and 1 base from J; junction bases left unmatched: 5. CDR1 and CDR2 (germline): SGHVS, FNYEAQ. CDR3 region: CASSRDRGPSGNTIYF. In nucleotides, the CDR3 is TGTGCCAGCAGCCGGGACAGGGGACCTTCTGGAAACACCATATATTTT.

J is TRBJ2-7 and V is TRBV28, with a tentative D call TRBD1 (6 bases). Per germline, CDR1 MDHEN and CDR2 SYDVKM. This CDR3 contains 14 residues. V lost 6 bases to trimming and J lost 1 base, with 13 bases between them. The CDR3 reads CASSLSGESYEQYF. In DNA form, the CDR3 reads TGTGCCAGCAGCCTCTCAGGGGAGTCCTACGAGCAGTACTTC. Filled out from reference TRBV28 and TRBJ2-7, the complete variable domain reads DVKVTQSSRYLVKRTGEKVFLECVQDMDHENMFWYRQDPGLGLRLIYFSYDVKMKEKGDIPEGYSVSREKKERFSLILESASTNQTSMYLCASSLSGESYEQYFGPGTRLTVT.

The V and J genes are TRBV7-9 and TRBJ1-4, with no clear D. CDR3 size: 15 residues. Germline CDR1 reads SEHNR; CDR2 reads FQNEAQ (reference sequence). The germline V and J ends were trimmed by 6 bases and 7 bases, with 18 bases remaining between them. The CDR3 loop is CASSPQGGWGEKLFF. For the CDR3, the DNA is TGTGCCAGCAGTCCTCAAGGAGGGTGGGGTGAAAAACTGTTTTTT. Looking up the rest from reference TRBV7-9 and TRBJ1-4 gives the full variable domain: DTGVSQNPRHKITKRGQNVTFRCDPISEHNRLYWYRQTLGQGPEFLTYFQNEAQLEKSRLLSDRFSAERPKGSFSTLEIQRTEQGDSAMYLCASSPQGGWGEKLFFGSGTQLSVL.

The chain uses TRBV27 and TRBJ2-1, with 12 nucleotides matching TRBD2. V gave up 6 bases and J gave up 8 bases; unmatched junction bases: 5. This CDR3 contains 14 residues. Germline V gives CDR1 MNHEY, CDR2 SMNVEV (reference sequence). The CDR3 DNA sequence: TGTGCCAGCAGACCTAGCGGGAGGGCCTATGAGCAGTTCTTC. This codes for CASRPSGRAYEQFF.

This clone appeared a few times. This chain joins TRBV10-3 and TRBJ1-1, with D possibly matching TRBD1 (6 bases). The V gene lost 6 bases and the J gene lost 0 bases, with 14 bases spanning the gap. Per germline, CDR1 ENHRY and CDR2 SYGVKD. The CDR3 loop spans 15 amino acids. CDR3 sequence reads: CAIRDTGLMNTEAFF. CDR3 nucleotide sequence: TGTGCCATCAGGGATACAGGGCTCATGAACACTGAAGCTTTCTTT.

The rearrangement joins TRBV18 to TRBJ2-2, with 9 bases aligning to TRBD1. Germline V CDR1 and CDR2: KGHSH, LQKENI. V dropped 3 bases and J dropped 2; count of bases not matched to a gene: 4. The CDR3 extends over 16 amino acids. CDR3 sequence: CASSPEGQGNTGELFF. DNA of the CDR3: TGTGCCAGCTCACCGGAGGGACAGGGTAACACCGGGGAGCTGTTTTTT.

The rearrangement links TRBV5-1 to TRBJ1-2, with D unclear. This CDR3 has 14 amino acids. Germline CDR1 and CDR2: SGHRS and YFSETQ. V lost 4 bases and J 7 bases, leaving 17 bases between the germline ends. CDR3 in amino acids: CASSPGSDTGGYTF. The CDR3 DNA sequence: TGCGCCAGCAGCCCCGGGTCGGATACGGGTGGCTACACCTTC. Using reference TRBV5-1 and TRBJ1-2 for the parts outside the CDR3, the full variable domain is KAGVTQTPRYLIKTRGQQVTLSCSPISGHRSVSWYQQTPGQGLQFLFEYFSETQRNKGNFPGRFSGRQFSNSRSEMNVSTLELGDSALYLCASSPGSDTGGYTFGSGTRLTVV.

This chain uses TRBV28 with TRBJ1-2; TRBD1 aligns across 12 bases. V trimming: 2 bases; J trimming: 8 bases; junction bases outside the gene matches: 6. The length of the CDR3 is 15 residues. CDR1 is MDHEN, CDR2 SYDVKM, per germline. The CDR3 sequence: CASSLRDRGPGGYTF. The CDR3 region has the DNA TGTGCCAGCAGTTTACGGGACAGGGGGCCGGGAGGCTACACCTTC.

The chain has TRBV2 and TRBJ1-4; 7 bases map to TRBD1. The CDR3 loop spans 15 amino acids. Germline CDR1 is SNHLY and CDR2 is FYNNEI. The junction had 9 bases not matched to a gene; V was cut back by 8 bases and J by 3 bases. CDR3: CASVILGQPNEKLFF. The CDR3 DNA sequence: TGTGCCAGCGTTATACTGGGACAGCCTAATGAAAAACTGTTTTTT. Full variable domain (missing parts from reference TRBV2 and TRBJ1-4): EPEVTQTPSHQVTQMGQEVILRCVPISNHLYFYWYRQILGQKVEFLVSFYNNEISEKSEIFDDQFSVERPDGSNFTLKIRSTKLEDSAMYFCASVILGQPNEKLFFGSGTQLSVL.

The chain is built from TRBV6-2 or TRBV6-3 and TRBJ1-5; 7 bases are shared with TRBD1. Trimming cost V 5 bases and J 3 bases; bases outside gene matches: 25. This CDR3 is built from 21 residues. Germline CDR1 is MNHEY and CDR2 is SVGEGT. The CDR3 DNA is TGTGCCAGCAGTGCCAAGAAAGGGACAGCCCTACGTTATGGGACCAATCAGCCCCAGCATTTT. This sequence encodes CASSAKKGTALRYGTNQPQHF.

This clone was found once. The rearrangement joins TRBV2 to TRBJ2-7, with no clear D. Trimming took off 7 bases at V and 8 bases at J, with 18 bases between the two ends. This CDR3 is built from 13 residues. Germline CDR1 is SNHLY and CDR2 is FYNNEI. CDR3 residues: CASMVARRFKQYF. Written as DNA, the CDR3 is TGTGCCAGCATGGTAGCTAGAAGGTTCAAGCAGTACTTC.

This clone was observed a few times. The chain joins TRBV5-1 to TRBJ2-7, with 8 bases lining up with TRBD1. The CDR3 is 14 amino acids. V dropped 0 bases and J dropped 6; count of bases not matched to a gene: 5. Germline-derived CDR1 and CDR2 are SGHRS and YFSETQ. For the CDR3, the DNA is TGCGCCAGCAGCTTGGGGACAGGGTCTGCCGAGCAGTACTTC. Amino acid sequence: CASSLGTGSAEQYF.

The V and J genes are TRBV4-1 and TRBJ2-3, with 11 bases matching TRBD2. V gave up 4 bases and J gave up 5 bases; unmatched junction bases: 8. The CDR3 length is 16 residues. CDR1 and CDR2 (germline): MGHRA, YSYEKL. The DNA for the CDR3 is TGCGCCAGCAGCCCGAAACTAGCGGGAGTGATAGATACGCAGTATTTT. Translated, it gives CASSPKLAGVIDTQYF.

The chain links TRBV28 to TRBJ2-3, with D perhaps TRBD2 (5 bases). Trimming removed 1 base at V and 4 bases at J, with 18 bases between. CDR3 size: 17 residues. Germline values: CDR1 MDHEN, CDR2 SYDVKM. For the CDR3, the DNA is TGTGCCAGCAGTTTATTGGCTGGGAGTAGGGTGGCAGATACGCAGTATTTT. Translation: CASSLLAGSRVADTQYF.

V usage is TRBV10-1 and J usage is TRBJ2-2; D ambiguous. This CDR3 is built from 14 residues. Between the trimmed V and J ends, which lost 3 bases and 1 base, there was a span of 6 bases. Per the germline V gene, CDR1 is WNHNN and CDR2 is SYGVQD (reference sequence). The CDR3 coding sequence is TGCGCCAGCAGTGAAGACAAGAACACCGGGGAGCTGTTTTTT. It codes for CASSEDKNTGELFF.

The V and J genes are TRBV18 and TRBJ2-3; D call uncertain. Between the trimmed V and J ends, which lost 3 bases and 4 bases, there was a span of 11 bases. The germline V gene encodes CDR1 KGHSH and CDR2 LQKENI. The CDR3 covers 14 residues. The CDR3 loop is CASSPLVTPDTQYF. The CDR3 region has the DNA TGTGCCAGCTCACCTTTAGTAACTCCAGATACGCAGTATTTT.

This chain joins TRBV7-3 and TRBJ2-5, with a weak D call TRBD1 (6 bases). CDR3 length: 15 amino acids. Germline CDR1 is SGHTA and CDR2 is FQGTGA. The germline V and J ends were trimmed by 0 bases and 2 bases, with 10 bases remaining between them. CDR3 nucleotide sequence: TGTGCCAGCAGCTTAACGCCGGACAGTCAAGAGACCCAGTACTTC. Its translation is CASSLTPDSQETQYF. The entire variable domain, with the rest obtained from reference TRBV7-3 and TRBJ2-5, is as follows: GAGVSQTPSNKVTEKGKYVELRCDPISGHTALYWYRQSLGQGPEFLIYFQGTGAADDSGLPNDRFFAVRPEGSVSTLKIQRTERGDSAVYLCASSLTPDSQETQYFGPGTRLLVL.

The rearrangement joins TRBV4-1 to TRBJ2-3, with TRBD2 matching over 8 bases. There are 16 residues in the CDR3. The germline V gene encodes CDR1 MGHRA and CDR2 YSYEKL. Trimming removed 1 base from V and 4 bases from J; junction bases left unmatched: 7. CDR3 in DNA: TGCGCCAGCAGCCAAGTGAAGCGGGAGTTTGCAGATACGCAGTATTTT. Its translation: CASSQVKREFADTQYF.

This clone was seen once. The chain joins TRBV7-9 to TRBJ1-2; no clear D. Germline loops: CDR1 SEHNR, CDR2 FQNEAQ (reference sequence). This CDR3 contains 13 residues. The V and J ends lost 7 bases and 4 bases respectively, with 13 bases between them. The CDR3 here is CASTSISGYGYTF. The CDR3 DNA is TGTGCCAGCACCTCCATTAGTGGCTATGGCTACACCTTC. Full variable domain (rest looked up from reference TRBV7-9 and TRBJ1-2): DTGVSQNPRHKITKRGQNVTFRCDPISEHNRLYWYRQTLGQGPEFLTYFQNEAQLEKSRLLSDRFSAERPKGSFSTLEIQRTEQGDSAMYLCASTSISGYGYTFGSGTRLTVV.

The CDR3 coding sequence is TGTGCCAGCAGAACAGGGGGTGTTACGCAGTATTTT. As protein: CASRTGGVTQYF. The chain combines TRBV28 with TRBJ2-3; 8 positions match TRBD1. Germline V gene data show CDR1 as MDHEN and CDR2 as SYDVKM. CDR3 length equals 12 residues. V gave up 6 bases and J gave up 8 bases; unmatched junction bases: 4.

CDR3 in DNA: TGTGCCAGCAGCTTAGCATCTACAGGAGCTAACTATGGCTACACCTTC. Its translation is CASSLASTGANYGYTF. This chain links TRBV7-9 with TRBJ1-2; TRBD1 might be the D (5 bases). The germline gives CDR1 SEHNR, CDR2 FQNEAQ (reference sequence). The CDR3 contains 16 residues. V was shortened by 0 bases and J by 0 bases, with 11 bases between the two germline ends.

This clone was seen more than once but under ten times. The CDR3, as DNA: TGTGCCAGCAGCTCAGAAAACACCGGGGAGCTGTTTTTT. Protein product: CASSSENTGELFF. V usage is TRBV13 and J usage is TRBJ2-2; no reliable D call. Trimming shortened V by 4 bases and J by 2 bases, and 5 bases separated the two germline ends. Germline CDR1 and CDR2: PRHDT and FYEKMQ (reference sequence). The CDR3 consists of 13 residues.

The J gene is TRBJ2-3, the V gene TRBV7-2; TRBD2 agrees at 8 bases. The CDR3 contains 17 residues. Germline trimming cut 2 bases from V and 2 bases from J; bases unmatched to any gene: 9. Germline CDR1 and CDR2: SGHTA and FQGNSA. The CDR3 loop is CASSLTVVAGNTDTQYF. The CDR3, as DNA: TGTGCCAGCAGCTTAACTGTCGTAGCGGGAAACACAGATACGCAGTATTTT.